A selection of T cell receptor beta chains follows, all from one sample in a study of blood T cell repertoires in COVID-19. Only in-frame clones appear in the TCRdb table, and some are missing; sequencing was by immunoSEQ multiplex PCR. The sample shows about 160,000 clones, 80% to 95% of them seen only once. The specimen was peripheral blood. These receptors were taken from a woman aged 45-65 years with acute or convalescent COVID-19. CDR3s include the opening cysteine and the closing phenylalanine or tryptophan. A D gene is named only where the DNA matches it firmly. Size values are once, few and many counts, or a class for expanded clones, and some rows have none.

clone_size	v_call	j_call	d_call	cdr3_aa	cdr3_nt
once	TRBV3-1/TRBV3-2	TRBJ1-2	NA	CASSLETYYGYTF	TGTGCCAGCAGCCTGGAGACTTACTATGGCTACACCTTC
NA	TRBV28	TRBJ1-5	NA	CASSQGLRLQPQHF	TGTGCCAGCAGTCAGGGGCTTCGGTTGCAGCCCCAGCATTTT
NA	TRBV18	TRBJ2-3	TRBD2	CASSQNSTSGRAIDTQYF	TGTGCCAGCTCCCAAAATTCGACTAGCGGGAGGGCCATAGATACGCAGTATTTT
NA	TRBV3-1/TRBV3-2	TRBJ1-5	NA	CASSGRTPPQHF	TGTGCCAGCAGCGGACGGACTCCCCCCCAGCATTTT
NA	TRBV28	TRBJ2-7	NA	CASSSTGYEQYF	TGTGCCAGCAGTTCGACAGGCTACGAGCAGTACTTC
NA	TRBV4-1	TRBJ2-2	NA	CASSHITPFPGELFF	TGCGCCAGCAGCCATATAACTCCCTTCCCCGGGGAGCTGTTTTTT
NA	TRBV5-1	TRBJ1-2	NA	CASSRRLGQDGGYTF	TGCGCCAGCAGCCGCAGGTTGGGGCAAGATGGGGGCTACACCTTC
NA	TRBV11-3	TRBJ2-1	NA	CASSLWGPGQEGNEQFF	TGTGCCAGCAGCCTTTGGGGCCCTGGCCAGGAGGGAAATGAGCAGTTCTTC
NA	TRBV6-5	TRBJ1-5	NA	CATTKLLNQPQHF	TGTGCCACCACTAAATTACTAAATCAGCCCCAGCATTTT
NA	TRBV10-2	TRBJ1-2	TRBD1	CASSEGGQGVLGYTF	TGCGCCAGCAGTGAAGGGGGACAGGGGGTTCTGGGCTACACCTTC
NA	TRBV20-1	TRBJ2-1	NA	CSASLMTRTYNEQFF	TGCAGTGCTAGTCTTATGACAAGAACCTACAATGAGCAGTTCTTC
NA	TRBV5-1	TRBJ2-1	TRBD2	CASSLPSSGEGNEQFF	TGCGCCAGCAGCTTACCTTCTAGCGGGGAGGGCAATGAGCAGTTCTTC
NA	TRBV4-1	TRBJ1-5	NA	CASSLGPSNQPQHF	TGCGCCAGCAGCTTGGGCCCTAGCAATCAGCCCCAGCATTTT
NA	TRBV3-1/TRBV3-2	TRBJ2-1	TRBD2	CASSQAEGSSGRAGVYNEQFF	TGTGCCAGCAGCCAAGCTGAAGGGTCTAGCGGGAGGGCCGGGGTCTACAATGAGCAGTTCTTC
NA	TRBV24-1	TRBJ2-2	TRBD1	CATSAPAGTGDSSNTGELFF	TGTGCCACCAGCGCCCCGGCCGGGACAGGGGATTCTTCGAACACCGGGGAGCTGTTTTTT
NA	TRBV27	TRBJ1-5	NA	CASGPSGGWPQHF	TGTGCCAGCGGCCCGTCTGGAGGATGGCCCCAGCATTTT
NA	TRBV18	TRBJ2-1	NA	CASSPQGYNEQFF	TGTGCCAGCTCCCCTCAGGGGTACAATGAGCAGTTCTTC
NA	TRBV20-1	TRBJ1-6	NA	CSASFQNNSPLHF	TGCAGTGCTAGTTTTCAAAATAATTCACCCCTCCACTTT
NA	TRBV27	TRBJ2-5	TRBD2	CASSIAGVAKTQYF	TGTGCCAGCAGTATAGCGGGAGTGGCGAAGACCCAGTACTTC
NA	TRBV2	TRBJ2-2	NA	CASSPQSVSNTGELFF	TGTGCCAGCAGTCCCCAGTCTGTCTCGAACACCGGGGAGCTGTTTTTT
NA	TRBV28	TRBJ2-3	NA	CASSLKRDITDTQYF	TGTGCCAGCAGTTTAAAGCGGGACATCACAGATACGCAGTATTTT
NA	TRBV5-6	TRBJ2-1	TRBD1	CASSLRTGGAYNEQFF	TGTGCCAGCAGCTTGAGAACAGGGGGCGCATACAATGAGCAGTTCTTC
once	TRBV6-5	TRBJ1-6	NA	CASSYSTVPGSPLHF	TGTGCCAGCAGTTACTCTACAGTCCCCGGCTCACCCCTCCACTTT
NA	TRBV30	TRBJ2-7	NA	CAWSVRVWGYSYEQYF	TGTGCCTGGAGTGTACGGGTTTGGGGCTACTCCTACGAGCAGTACTTC
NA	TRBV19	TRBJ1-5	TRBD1	CASSWGQGIVQPQHF	TGTGCCAGTAGTTGGGGACAGGGGATAGTTCAGCCCCAGCATTTT
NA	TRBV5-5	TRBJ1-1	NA	CASSFGGPLGTEAFF	TGTGCCAGCAGCTTTGGAGGCCCGTTGGGCACTGAAGCTTTCTTT
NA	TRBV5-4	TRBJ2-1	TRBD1	CASSFSGTGGSLVKQFF	TGTGCCAGCAGCTTTTCCGGGACAGGGGGATCTCTTGTCAAGCAGTTCTTC
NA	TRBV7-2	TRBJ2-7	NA	CASSLVGSPREQYF	TGTGCCAGCAGCTTAGTTGGCTCCCCTCGCGAGCAGTACTTC
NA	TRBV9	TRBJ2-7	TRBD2	CASSAGTSWVGEQYF	TGTGCCAGCAGCGCGGGGACTAGTTGGGTCGGCGAGCAGTACTTC
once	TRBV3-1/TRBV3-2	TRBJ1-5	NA	CASSQGGEAQPQHF	TGTGCCAGCAGCCAGGGGGGAGAGGCTCAGCCCCAGCATTTT
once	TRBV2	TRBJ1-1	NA	CASSSGGLVPEAFF	TGTGCCAGCAGTTCGGGGGGGCTAGTCCCTGAAGCTTTCTTT
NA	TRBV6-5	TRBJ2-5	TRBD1	CASGIGTVYF	TGTGCCAGCGGGATCGGGACAGTATACTTC
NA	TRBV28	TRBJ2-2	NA	CASSGQTGELFF	TGTGCCAGCAGTGGACAGACCGGGGAGCTGTTTTTT
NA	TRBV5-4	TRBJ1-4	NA	CASSLAGGNEKLFF	TGTGCCAGCAGCTTGGCCGGAGGGAATGAAAAACTGTTTTTT
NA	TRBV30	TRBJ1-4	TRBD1	CAWSGQGAGVREKLFF	TGTGCCTGGAGCGGACAGGGGGCAGGAGTTCGTGAAAAACTGTTTTTT
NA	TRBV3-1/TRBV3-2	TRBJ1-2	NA	CASSQGGLVQGNYGYTF	TGTGCCAGCAGCCAAGGGGGCCTCGTGCAGGGTAACTATGGCTACACCTTC